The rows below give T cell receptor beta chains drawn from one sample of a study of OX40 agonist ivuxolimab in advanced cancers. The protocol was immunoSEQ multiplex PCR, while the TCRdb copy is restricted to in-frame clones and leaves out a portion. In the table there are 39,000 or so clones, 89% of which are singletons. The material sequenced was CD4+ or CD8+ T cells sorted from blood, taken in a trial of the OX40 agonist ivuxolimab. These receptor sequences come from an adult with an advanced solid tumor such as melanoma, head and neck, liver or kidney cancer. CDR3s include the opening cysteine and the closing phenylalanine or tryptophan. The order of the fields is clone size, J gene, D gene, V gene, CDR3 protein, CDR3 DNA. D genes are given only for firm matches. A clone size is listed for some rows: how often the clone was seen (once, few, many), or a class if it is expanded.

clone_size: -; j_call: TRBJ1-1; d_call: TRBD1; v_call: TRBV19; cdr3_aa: CASSPRQGAVNTEAFF; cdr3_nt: TGTGCCAGTAGTCCACGACAGGGAGCGGTGAACACTGAAGCTTTCTTT
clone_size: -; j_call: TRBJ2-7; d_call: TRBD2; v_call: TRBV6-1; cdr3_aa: CASSRSGGQNYEQYF; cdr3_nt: TGTGCCAGCAGTAGGAGCGGGGGGCAGAACTACGAGCAGTACTTC
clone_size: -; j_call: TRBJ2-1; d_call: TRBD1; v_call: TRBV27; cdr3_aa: CASSPTGGIYNEQFF; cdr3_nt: TGTGCCAGCAGTCCAACAGGGGGGATCTACAATGAGCAGTTCTTC
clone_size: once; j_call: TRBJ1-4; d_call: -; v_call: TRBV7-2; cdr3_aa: CASSPQGSDEKLFF; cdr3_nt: TGTGCCAGCAGCCCACAGGGTTCGGATGAAAAACTGTTTTTT
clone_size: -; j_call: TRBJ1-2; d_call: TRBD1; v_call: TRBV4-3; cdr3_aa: CASSQDRRQGQPYGYTF; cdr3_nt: TGCGCCAGCAGCCAAGATCGGCGACAGGGGCAGCCCTACGGCTACACCTTC
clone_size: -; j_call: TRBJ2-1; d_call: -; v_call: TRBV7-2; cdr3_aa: CASSLATPTYNEQFF; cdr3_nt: TGTGCCAGCAGCTTAGCGACTCCTACCTACAATGAGCAGTTCTTC
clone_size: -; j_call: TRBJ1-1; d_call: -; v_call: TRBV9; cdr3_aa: CASSTGPENTEAFF; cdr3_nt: TGTGCCAGCAGCACGGGACCCGAGAACACTGAAGCTTTCTTT
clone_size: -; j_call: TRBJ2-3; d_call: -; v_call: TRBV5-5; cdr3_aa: CASSLWSDADTQYF; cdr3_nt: TGTGCCAGCAGCCTGTGGTCGGATGCAGATACGCAGTATTTT
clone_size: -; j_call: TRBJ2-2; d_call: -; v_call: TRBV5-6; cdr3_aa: CASSYATDLNTGELFF; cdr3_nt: TGTGCCAGCAGCTACGCGACGGATTTGAACACCGGGGAGCTGTTTTTT
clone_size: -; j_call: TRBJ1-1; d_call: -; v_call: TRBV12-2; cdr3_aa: CASRLRRGGPEAFF; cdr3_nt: TGTGCAAGTCGCCTCCGCCGGGGTGGGCCTGAAGCTTTCTTT
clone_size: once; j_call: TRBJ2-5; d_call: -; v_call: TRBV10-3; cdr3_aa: CAISESGFQETQYF; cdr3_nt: TGTGCCATCAGTGAGTCTGGGTTTCAAGAGACCCAGTACTTC
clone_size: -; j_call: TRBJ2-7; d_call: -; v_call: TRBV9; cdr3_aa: CASSVDTGAAREQYF; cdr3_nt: TGTGCCAGCAGCGTAGATACGGGGGCTGCTCGCGAGCAGTACTTC
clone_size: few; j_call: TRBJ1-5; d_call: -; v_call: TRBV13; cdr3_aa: CASSFLGNQPQHF; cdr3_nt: TGTGCCAGCAGCTTTTTGGGGAATCAGCCCCAGCATTTT
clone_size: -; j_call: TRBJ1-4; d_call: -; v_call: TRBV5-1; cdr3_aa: CASSSIWDSNEKLFF; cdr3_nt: TGCGCCAGCAGCTCTATTTGGGATTCGAATGAAAAACTGTTTTTT
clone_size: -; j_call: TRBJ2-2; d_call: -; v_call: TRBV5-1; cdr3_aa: CASSYGQNTGELFF; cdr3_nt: TGCGCCAGCAGCTACGGACAGAACACCGGGGAGCTGTTTTTT
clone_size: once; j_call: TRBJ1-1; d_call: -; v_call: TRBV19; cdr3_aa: CASSISSNTEAFF; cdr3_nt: TGTGCCAGTAGTATAAGTTCGAACACTGAAGCTTTCTTT
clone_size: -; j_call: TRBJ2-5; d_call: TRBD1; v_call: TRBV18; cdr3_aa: CASSPGTGYQETQYF; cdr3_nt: TGTGCCAGCTCACCCGGGACAGGTTACCAAGAGACCCAGTACTTC